This is a list of T cell receptor beta chains from one sample in a study of T cell responses to AZD1222 COVID-19 vaccine. The data were produced by immunoSEQ multiplex PCR, yet TCRdb's version contains in-frame clones alone and is incomplete. In the table there are some 95,000 clones, more than 75% of which are singletons. The sequences come from peripheral blood, collected 28 days after the second AZD1222 dose. The receptors were sampled from an adult who received the AZD1222 COVID-19 vaccine. CDR3s include the opening cysteine and the closing phenylalanine or tryptophan.

j_call	v_call	cdr3_aa
TRBJ1-6	TRBV6-5	CASTYRELNNSPLHF
TRBJ1-4	TRBV6-5	CASKTGSTNEKLFF
TRBJ2-7	TRBV7-9	CASSWGHEQYF
TRBJ2-1	TRBV4-1	CASSGVSSYNEQFF
TRBJ1-6	TRBV9	CASSVTGVANSPLHF
TRBJ2-1	TRBV2	CASLAGAGNEQFF
TRBJ2-3	TRBV3-1/TRBV3-2	CASSQGDYITDTQYF
TRBJ2-5	TRBV9	CASSVVEETQYF
TRBJ1-4	TRBV5-6	CASSDSGGSTNEKLFF
TRBJ1-1	TRBV7-2	CASSSVLGTGEAFF
TRBJ2-1	TRBV7-3	CASSLAHGVPSLEQFF
TRBJ2-6	TRBV5-5	CASSAPGRGSTGANVLTF
TRBJ2-1	TRBV19	CASSIVGSSHEQFF